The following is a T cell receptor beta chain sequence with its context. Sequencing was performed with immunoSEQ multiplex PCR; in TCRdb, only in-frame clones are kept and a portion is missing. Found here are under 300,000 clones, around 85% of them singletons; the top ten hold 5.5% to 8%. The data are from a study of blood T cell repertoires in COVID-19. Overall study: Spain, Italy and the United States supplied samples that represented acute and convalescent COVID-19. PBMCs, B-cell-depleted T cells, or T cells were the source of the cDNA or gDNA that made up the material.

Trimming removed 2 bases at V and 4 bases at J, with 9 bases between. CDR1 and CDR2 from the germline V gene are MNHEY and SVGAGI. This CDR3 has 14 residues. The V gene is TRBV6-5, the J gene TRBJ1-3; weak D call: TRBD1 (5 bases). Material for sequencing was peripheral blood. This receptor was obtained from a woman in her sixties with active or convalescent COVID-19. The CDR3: CASSYQQEGNTIYF. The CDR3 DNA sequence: TGTGCCAGCAGTTACCAACAGGAGGGAAACACCATATATTTT.